The next 5 T cell receptor beta chains were all read from a single sample in a study of CD8+CD57+ T cells in acquired aplastic anemia. For CDR3 and TCR beta VDJ profiling, genomic DNA was the template used. TCRdb re-called the reads with MiXCR, one entry per CDR3 protein. The table includes some 92,000 distinct CDR3 sequences, about 67% detected once. The sequenced patients had an expansion of CD8+CD57+ cells seen by flow cytometry. The sequencing input was sorted CD4+, CD8+, or CD8+CD57+ T cells (not recorded which) from PBMCs. The receptors come from a human donor with aplastic anemia.

The rearrangement uses TRBV24-1 and TRBJ2-7, with 12 bases fitting TRBD2. The junction had 10 bases not matched to a gene; V was cut back by 11 bases and J by 3 bases. This CDR3 is built from 15 residues. Germline V gene data show CDR1 as KGHDR and CDR2 as SFDVKD. This chain's CDR3 is CASSPRTSGNYEQYF. In DNA form, the CDR3 reads TGTGCCAGCAGCCCAAGGACTAGCGGGAACTACGAGCAGTACTTC.

This chain uses TRBV10-3 with TRBJ2-7; 12 bases align to TRBD1. Germline loops: CDR1 ENHRY, CDR2 SYGVKD. The CDR3 contains 13 residues. The V segment lost 11 bases and the J segment 5 bases; nucleotides outside the gene matches: 7. For the CDR3, the DNA is TGTGCCGACCCGGGACAGGGGGCCAACGAGCAGTACTTC. This translates into CADPGQGANEQYF.

In this sample, this clonotype turned up many times. The gene calls are TRBV27 and TRBJ2-1; D unclear. Germline assignment: CDR1 MNHEY and CDR2 SMNVEV (reference sequence). The length of the CDR3 is 12 residues. V was cut by 2 bases and J by 7 bases, with 6 bases left in between. This CDR3 reads CASSLIGNEQFF. CDR3 sequence (DNA): TGTGCCAGCAGTTTAATCGGGAATGAGCAGTTCTTC.

This sequence joins TRBV20-1 and TRBJ2-3; possibly TRBD2 for D (6 bases). Germline values: CDR1 DFQATT, CDR2 SNEGSKA (reference sequence). Trimming took off 6 bases at V and 6 bases at J, with 22 bases between the two ends. The CDR3 covers 15 residues. The CDR3 sequence: CSADADGLPVDTQYF. The CDR3 region has the DNA TGCAGTGCGGACGCTGACGGACTACCCGTCGATACGCAGTATTTT.

V is TRBV29-1 and J is TRBJ2-3; D possibly matches TRBD1 or TRBD2 (5 bases each). Trimming removed 1 base at V and 4 bases at J, with 6 bases between. The CDR3 is 12 residues long. Germline values: CDR1 SQVTM, CDR2 ANQGSEA. The DNA of the CDR3 is TGCAGCGTTGAAGGGGGGTCAGATACGCAGTATTTT. It codes for CSVEGGSDTQYF.